The clone carrying this TCR beta chain has only one observation. The antigen remains unidentified. Produced via immunoSEQ multiplex PCR; TCRdb's table is partial and in-frame only. In the table there are fewer than 200,000 clones, about 90% of which are singletons. These data belong to a study of T cell responses to AZD1222 COVID-19 vaccine. Study-level points and caveats: Spike-specific TCR depth and breadth grew after two AZD1222 doses. Vaccine-related CD4 TCRs covered spike, predominating at 160-218 and 743-854. Donors, mostly white British, included more females; clonal diversity was possibly underestimated.

Germline V CDR1 and CDR2: MNHNY, SVGAGI (reference sequence). This CDR3 spans 15 amino acids. Between the trimmed V and J ends, which lost 0 bases and 6 bases, there was a span of 12 bases. The sample was peripheral blood, taken 28 days after the second AZD1222 dose. This sequence was found in an adult who received the AZD1222 COVID-19 vaccine. V gene TRBV6-6 combines with J gene TRBJ1-5; D is unresolved. CDR3 sequence (DNA): TGTGCCAGCAGTTACTCTTTCGGGGTAGGTCAGCCCCAGCATTTT. It translates to CASSYSFGVGQPQHF.